The 29 T cell receptor beta chains listed next were all sequenced from one sample in a study of blood T cell repertoires in COVID-19. TCRdb's copy holds only in-frame clones and misses some; the assay was immunoSEQ multiplex PCR. Of roughly 270,000 clones in the sample, approximately 81% were seen once. The sample taken for sequencing was PBMCs or T cells enriched from blood (not recorded which). The origin of the receptors is a woman aged 45-65 years who had recovered from COVID-19.

V gene TRBV7-2 combines with J gene TRBJ2-5; maybe TRBD2 (5 bases). The CDR3 runs 14 residues. V lost 5 bases, J lost 3 bases, and 13 bases lay in between. Germline-derived CDR1 and CDR2 are SGHTA and FQGNSA. CDR3 sequence: CASSAREPKETQYF. The CDR3 region has the DNA TGTGCCAGCAGCGCTCGGGAACCTAAAGAGACCCAGTACTTC.

This chain joins TRBV18 and TRBJ1-2; tentative D call: TRBD1 (5 bases). With 2 bases removed from V and 2 bases from J, the gap between germline ends came to 15 bases. Per germline, CDR1 KGHSH and CDR2 LQKENI. The CDR3 covers 16 residues. CDR3 DNA sequence: TGTGCCAGCTCACCAAATTTTCAGGGACTAAACTATGGCTACACCTTC. It encodes CASSPNFQGLNYGYTF.

The chain joins TRBV11-2 to TRBJ2-3; D possibly corresponds to TRBD2 (6 bases). The V and J ends lost 0 bases and 6 bases respectively, with 13 bases between them. The CDR3 sequence is 15 residues long. CDR1 is SGHAT, CDR2 FQNNGV, per germline. The CDR3 nucleotides read TGTGCCAGCAGCTTAGACCCGGGAGAAATCGATACGCAGTATTTT. It is translated as CASSLDPGEIDTQYF. Full variable domain (rest looked up from reference TRBV11-2 and TRBJ2-3): EAGVAQSPRYKIIEKRQSVAFWCNPISGHATLYWYQQILGQGPKLLIQFQNNGVVDDSQLPKDRFSAERLKGVDSTLKIQPAKLEDSAVYLCASSLDPGEIDTQYFGPGTRLTVL.

The chain uses TRBV19 and TRBJ1-2; D is possibly TRBD1 (6 bases). The CDR3 is 17 residues long. Germline-derived CDR1 and CDR2 are LNHDA and SQIVND (reference sequence). Deletions cut 3 bases from V and 4 bases from J, with 21 bases between. CDR3 sequence reads: CASSMREWQGLLYGYTF. DNA of the CDR3: TGTGCCAGTAGTATGCGAGAGTGGCAGGGGCTACTCTATGGCTACACCTTC.

The V call is TRBV7-8, the J call TRBJ2-7; 8 bases are shared with TRBD1. In germline, CDR1 is SGHVS, CDR2 FQNEAQ. V was pared by 5 bases and J by 9 bases, with 15 bases of the junction left unmatched. This CDR3 comprises 15 residues. The CDR3 DNA is TGTGCCAGCAGCCCAACCGGCAGGGGGCGCGTCGGGCAGTACTTC. Protein sequence: CASSPTGRGRVGQYF.

This clone was recorded only once. This chain links TRBV27 with TRBJ2-5; 8 bases map to TRBD1. J was trimmed by 7 bases and V by 4 bases; bases with no gene match: 8. The CDR3 sequence is 14 residues long. The germline V gene has CDR1 MNHEY and CDR2 SMNVEV (reference sequence). The CDR3 here is CASSWTGLVGTQYF. The CDR3 DNA reads as TGTGCCAGCAGTTGGACAGGGCTGGTGGGGACCCAGTACTTC.

The rearrangement links TRBV28 to TRBJ1-4; TRBD1 is a possible D gene (6 bases). From germline, CDR1 is MDHEN and CDR2 SYDVKM. The CDR3 is 14 residues long. V dropped 3 bases and J dropped 8 bases, with 13 bases sitting between them. Here the CDR3 reads CASSFSGVGEKLFF. CDR3 nucleotide sequence: TGTGCCAGCAGTTTCTCAGGGGTCGGGGAAAAACTGTTTTTT.

The V and J genes are TRBV5-4 and TRBJ2-1, with TRBD2 matching 7 bases. Germline V CDR1 and CDR2: SGHNT, YYREEE (reference sequence). J gave up 2 bases and V 6 bases, and 8 bases lay outside the gene matches. The CDR3 length is 15 residues. As DNA, the CDR3 is TGTGCCAGCACCTCCGAGAGCGGGGCCTACAATGAGCAGTTCTTC. It specifies CASTSESGAYNEQFF.

This clone was recorded a few times. The V gene is TRBV10-2, the J gene TRBJ1-1; D gene uncertain. Germline V gene sequence: CDR1 WSHSY, CDR2 SAAADI. V lost 3 bases, J lost 2 bases, and 7 bases lay in between. This CDR3 is built from 13 residues. The CDR3 DNA is TGCGCCAGCAGTGAAAACATTAACACTGAAGCTTTCTTT. Encoded protein: CASSENINTEAFF.

This rearrangement joins TRBV7-2 to TRBJ2-3; 11 bases match TRBD2. The V and J ends lost 4 bases and 0 bases, in that order; junction bases with no gene match: 3. The CDR3 sequence is 16 residues long. Germline V lookup: CDR1 SGHTA, CDR2 FQGNSA. The DNA of the CDR3 is TGTGCCAGCAGCTGGGGGACTAGCGGAAGCACAGATACGCAGTATTTT. Protein sequence: CASSWGTSGSTDTQYF.

The J gene is TRBJ2-1, the V gene TRBV27; maybe TRBD1 (6 bases). Germline loops: CDR1 MNHEY, CDR2 SMNVEV (reference sequence). The CDR3 covers 12 residues. Between the trimmed V and J ends, which lost 3 bases and 6 bases, there was a span of 6 bases. The CDR3 is CASSLDSNEQFF. The CDR3, as DNA: TGTGCCAGCAGTTTGGACAGCAATGAGCAGTTCTTC.

J is TRBJ2-5 and V is TRBV7-2, with 8 bases matching TRBD1. The CDR3 loop spans 16 amino acids. The J segment lost 5 bases and the V segment lost 5 bases, leaving 13 bases of the junction unmatched. Germline CDR1 is SGHTA and CDR2 is FQGNSA. The CDR3 sequence: CASSLRIRGRGETQYF. As DNA, the CDR3 is TGTGCCAGCAGCCTACGGATCAGGGGGCGCGGGGAGACCCAGTACTTC.

The rearrangement links TRBV12-3 or TRBV12-4 to TRBJ2-7; unclear D gene. The CDR3 loop spans 12 amino acids. V was pared by 0 bases and J by 12 bases, with 12 bases between. The CDR3 region is CASSLALRVWYF. In nucleotides, the CDR3 is TGTGCCAGCAGTTTAGCGCTAAGAGTGTGGTACTTC.

CDR3 in DNA: TGTGCCAGCAGTGAAGCGCTTCTCCAGGGGGACTATGGCTACACCTTC. It is translated as CASSEALLQGDYGYTF. The rearrangement links TRBV6-1 to TRBJ1-2; 7 bases line up with TRBD1. Germline V gene data show CDR1 as MNHNS and CDR2 as SASEGT. The CDR3 contains 16 residues. The junction had 7 bases not matched to a gene; V was cut back by 0 bases and J by 3 bases.

In its sample, this clone was seen once. The rearrangement joins TRBV30 to TRBJ2-5; maybe TRBD1 (6 bases). The CDR3 sequence is 14 residues long. Trimming pared 0 bases from V and 7 bases from J, leaving 15 bases between. In germline, CDR1 is GTSNPN, CDR2 SVGIG (reference sequence). The CDR3 spells CAWSVDSRPGTQYF. The CDR3 nucleotides are TGTGCCTGGAGTGTGGACAGCCGTCCGGGGACCCAGTACTTC.

The V and J genes are TRBV6-2 or TRBV6-3 and TRBJ2-1, with 9 nucleotides matching TRBD1. This CDR3 is 16 amino acids long. V dropped 0 bases and J dropped 7; count of bases not matched to a gene: 7. Per the germline V gene, CDR1 is MNHEY and CDR2 is SVGEGT. The CDR3 DNA reads as TGTGCCAGCAGTTACTCGGCCGGGACAGGGCTTAATGAGCAGTTCTTC. This codes for CASSYSAGTGLNEQFF.

The chain is built from TRBV5-4 and TRBJ1-1; 7 bases match TRBD1. Per germline, CDR1 SGHNT and CDR2 YYREEE (reference sequence). V lost 0 bases and J lost 0; bases outside the gene matches: 8. The length of the CDR3 is 17 residues. CDR3 sequence (DNA): TGTGCCAGCAGCTTGGGAGTAAACAGGGGATTGAACACTGAAGCTTTCTTT. Residues: CASSLGVNRGLNTEAFF.

This clone was picked up one time. The rearrangement joins TRBV3-1 (or the pseudogene TRBV3-2) to TRBJ2-1; unclear D gene. Germline lookup yields CDR1 LGHDT and CDR2 YNNKEL (reference sequence). The CDR3 length is 15 residues. The V and J ends lost 1 base and 1 base respectively, with 8 bases between them. The CDR3 DNA reads as TGTGCCAGCAGCCAAGGCGCAGGTTCCTACAATGAGCAGTTCTTC. The encoded protein is CASSQGAGSYNEQFF.

The V and J genes are TRBV7-8 and TRBJ2-3, with 7 bases identical to TRBD2. The V and J ends lost 4 bases and 0 bases, in that order; junction bases with no gene match: 13. Looked up from germline, CDR1 is SGHVS and CDR2 is FQNEAQ. The CDR3 runs to 18 residues. The CDR3 DNA is TGTGCCAGCAGCTACCAGGAGGGAGGGCCCACTAGCACAGATACGCAGTATTTT. It encodes CASSYQEGGPTSTDTQYF.

The chain recombines TRBV7-9 with TRBJ2-1, with TRBD1 matching over 8 bases. Per germline, CDR1 SEHNR and CDR2 FQNEAQ (reference sequence). The CDR3 consists of 14 residues. V gave up 5 bases and J gave up 6 bases; unmatched junction bases: 6. CDR3 bases: TGTGCCAGCAGCGATTCGGACAGGGCCAATGAGCAGTTCTTC. This translates into CASSDSDRANEQFF. Based on the CDR3 plus reference TRBV7-9 and TRBJ2-1, the full variable domain is DTGVSQNPRHKITKRGQNVTFRCDPISEHNRLYWYRQTLGQGPEFLTYFQNEAQLEKSRLLSDRFSAERPKGSFSTLEIQRTEQGDSAMYLCASSDSDRANEQFFGPGTRLTVL.

J is TRBJ2-1 and V is TRBV19, with 11 bases that match TRBD2. Germline CDR1 and CDR2: LNHDA and SQIVND (reference sequence). Trimming removed 7 bases from V and 4 bases from J; junction bases left unmatched: 3. The CDR3 covers 14 residues. The CDR3 coding sequence is TGTGCCAGTAACCTAGCGGGGGGTTACAATGAGCAGTTCTTC. Amino acids: CASNLAGGYNEQFF.

The DNA of the CDR3 is TGTGCCAGCAGTACCGAGGGACAGGGAGAGCAGTTCTTC. Amino acids: CASSTEGQGEQFF. The chain combines TRBV27 with TRBJ2-1; TRBD1 matches 9 bases. The CDR3 has 13 residues. The V segment lost 5 bases and the J segment 10 bases; nucleotides outside the gene matches: 6. Germline CDR1 is MNHEY and CDR2 is SMNVEV (reference sequence).

The chain employs TRBV7-6 and TRBJ1-1; D gene unclear. Trimming stripped 1 base from V and 1 base from J, with 4 bases between. The germline CDR1 and CDR2 sequences are SGHVS and FNYEAQ. The CDR3 consists of 13 residues. For the CDR3, the DNA is TGTGCCAGCAGCTTAGGGCAGAACACTGAAGCTTTCTTT. Its translation is CASSLGQNTEAFF.

The V gene is TRBV5-1, the J gene TRBJ1-6; D not resolved. CDR3 length: 17 residues. Germline-derived CDR1 and CDR2 are SGHRS and YFSETQ. The ends were cut back, 0 bases at V and 0 bases at J, with 10 bases in the middle. The CDR3 DNA reads TGCGCCAGCAGCTTGGATAGCGGGAGCTCCTATAATTCACCCCTCCACTTT. This sequence encodes CASSLDSGSSYNSPLHF.

The chain is built from TRBV2 and TRBJ2-2; no clear D. CDR1 SNHLY and CDR2 FYNNEI come from the germline V gene. The CDR3 consists of 12 residues. V was cut by 6 bases and J by 6 bases, with 8 bases left in between. CDR3 coding DNA: TGTGCCAGCAGAGACTCGGCCGGGGAGCTGTTTTTT. This encodes CASRDSAGELFF.

The V and J genes are TRBV10-1 and TRBJ2-2; the D gene is possibly TRBD2 (5 bases). From germline, CDR1 is WNHNN and CDR2 SYGVQD (reference sequence). Trimming pared 5 bases from V and 4 bases from J, leaving 14 bases between. The CDR3 contains 15 residues. Here the CDR3 reads CASSLRSGVTGELFF. The CDR3 region has the DNA TGCGCCAGCAGTTTAAGGTCCGGGGTCACCGGGGAGCTGTTTTTT.

The V and J genes are TRBV3-1 (or the pseudogene TRBV3-2) and TRBJ2-7; no clear D gene. The length of the CDR3 is 13 residues. Trimming stripped 4 bases from V and 0 bases from J, with 7 bases between. Germline CDR1 LGHDT, CDR2 YNNKEL (reference sequence). Here the CDR3 DNA reads TGTGCCAGCAGCCCTCCGAGCTCCTACGAGCAGTACTTC. Its translation is CASSPPSSYEQYF.

The rearrangement links TRBV6-5 to TRBJ2-2; TRBD2 matches at 9 bases. Germline V CDR1 and CDR2: MNHEY, SVGAGI. With V trimmed by 0 bases and J by 9 bases, 5 bases remained unmatched. CDR3 length: 15 residues. CDR3 DNA: TGTGCCAGCAGTTACTCGTCTGGGACTAGCAGGGAGCTGTTTTTT. This encodes CASSYSSGTSRELFF.

The rearrangement uses TRBV3-1 (or the pseudogene TRBV3-2) and TRBJ1-1; D remains ambiguous. Germline assignment: CDR1 LGHDT and CDR2 YNNKEL (reference sequence). V lost 4 bases to trimming and J lost 4 bases, with 16 bases between them. The CDR3 length is 15 residues. The CDR3, as DNA: TGTGCCAGCAGCCCTTCGTGGGAGGTCTGCACTGAAGCTTTCTTT. Protein sequence: CASSPSWEVCTEAFF.